The rows below give T cell receptor beta chains drawn from one sample of a study of T-cell memory formation after mild COVID-19. TCRdb reprocessed the 5' RACE reads with MiXCR, giving one entry per CDR3 protein. Of 110,000 or so distinct CDR3 sequences listed, approximately 21% are singletons. Sequenced material: PBMCs or a T cell subset sorted from them (not recorded which). The receptors stem from a young man who had mild COVID-19 (a few samples of this study predate the infection). Cell type and time point are not known. The CDR3 runs from the conserved cysteine through the conserved F or W. A D gene is named only where the DNA matches it firmly. Clone size is given for some rows only: seen once, a few or many times, or a class if the clone is expanded.

TRBV7-9	NA	TRBJ1-2	NA	CASSLETGYGYTF	TGTGCCAGCAGCTTAGAAACAGGTTATGGCTACACCTTC
TRBV3-1	NA	TRBJ1-2	NA	CASSHPGPTSYGYTF	TGTGCCAGCAGCCATCCGGGACCGACAAGTTATGGCTACACCTTC
TRBV4-2	NA	TRBJ2-5	NA	CASSPRIGMTEKETQYF	TGTGCCAGCAGCCCCCGTATCGGGATGACGGAGAAGGAGACCCAGTACTTC
TRBV19	few	TRBJ2-7	TRBD1	CASSIQGDSYEQYF	TGTGCCAGTAGTATCCAGGGGGATTCCTACGAGCAGTACTTC
TRBV5-8	NA	TRBJ1-1	NA	CASSLSPIANTEAFF	TGTGCCAGCAGCTTGAGTCCAATAGCCAACACTGAAGCTTTCTTT
TRBV14	NA	TRBJ2-1	TRBD1	CASSRTDRGHIEQFF	TGTGCCAGCAGCAGGACGGACAGGGGGCACATTGAGCAGTTCTTC
TRBV4-1	NA	TRBJ2-5	TRBD2	CASSLGSGGLDRQETQYF	TGCGCCAGCAGCCTAGGTAGCGGGGGGCTCGATCGGCAAGAGACCCAGTACTTC
TRBV9	few	TRBJ1-1	NA	CASSPYQVENVNTEAFF	TGTGCCAGCAGCCCCTATCAGGTAGAAAATGTGAACACTGAAGCTTTCTTT
TRBV25-1	NA	TRBJ1-3	NA	CASSEYGGSGNTIYF	TGTGCCAGCAGTGAATATGGAGGGTCCGGAAACACCATATATTTT
TRBV4-1	NA	TRBJ2-5	TRBD2	CASSQDRTSGETQYF	TGCGCCAGCAGCCAAGACAGGACTAGCGGAGAGACCCAGTACTTC
TRBV7-9	NA	TRBJ2-5	NA	CASSPVATRVTQYF	TGTGCCAGCAGCCCAGTGGCCACCCGGGTGACCCAGTACTTC
TRBV29-1	few	TRBJ2-3	TRBD2	CSVVSGTSSTDTQYF	TGCAGCGTTGTCTCCGGGACTAGCTCGACAGATACGCAGTATTTT
TRBV6-1	NA	TRBJ1-1	NA	CASSPRMANTEAFF	TGTGCCAGCAGTCCCCGGATGGCGAACACTGAAGCTTTCTTT
TRBV4-1	few	TRBJ2-5	TRBD2	CASSHRSGLAGQETQYF	TGCGCCAGCAGCCACCGAAGCGGACTAGCGGGACAAGAGACCCAGTACTTC